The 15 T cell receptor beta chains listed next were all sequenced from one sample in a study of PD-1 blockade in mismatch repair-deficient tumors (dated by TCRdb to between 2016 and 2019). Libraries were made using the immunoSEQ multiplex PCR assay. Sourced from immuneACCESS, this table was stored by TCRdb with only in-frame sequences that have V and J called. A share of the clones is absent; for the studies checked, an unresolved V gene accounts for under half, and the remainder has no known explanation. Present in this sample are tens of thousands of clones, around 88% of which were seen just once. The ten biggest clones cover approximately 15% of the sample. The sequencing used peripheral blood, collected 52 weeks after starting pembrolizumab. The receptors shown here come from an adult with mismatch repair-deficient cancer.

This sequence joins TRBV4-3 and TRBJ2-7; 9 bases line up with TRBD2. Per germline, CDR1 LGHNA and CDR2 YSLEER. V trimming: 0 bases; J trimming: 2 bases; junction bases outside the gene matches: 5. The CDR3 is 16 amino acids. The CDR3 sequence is CASSQDLAGGPYEQYF. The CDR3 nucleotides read TGCGCCAGCAGCCAAGATCTGGCGGGAGGGCCCTACGAGCAGTACTTC.

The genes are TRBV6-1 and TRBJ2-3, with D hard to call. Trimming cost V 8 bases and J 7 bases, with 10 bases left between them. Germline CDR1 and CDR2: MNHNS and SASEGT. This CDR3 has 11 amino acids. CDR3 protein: CASPTGYTQYF. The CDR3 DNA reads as TGTGCCAGCCCAACGGGTTATACGCAGTATTTT.

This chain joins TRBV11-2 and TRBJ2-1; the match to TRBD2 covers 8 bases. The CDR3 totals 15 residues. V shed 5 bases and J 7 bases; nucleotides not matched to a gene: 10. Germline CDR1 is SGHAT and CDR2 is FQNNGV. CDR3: CASSHGGTRSNEQFF. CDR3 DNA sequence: TGTGCCAGCAGCCATGGCGGGACTAGGAGTAATGAGCAGTTCTTC.

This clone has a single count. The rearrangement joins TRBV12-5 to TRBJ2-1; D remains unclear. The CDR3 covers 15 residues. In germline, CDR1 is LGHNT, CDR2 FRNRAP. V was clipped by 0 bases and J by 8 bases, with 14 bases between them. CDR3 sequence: CASGLVTIRPDEQFF. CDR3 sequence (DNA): TGTGCTAGTGGTTTGGTAACGATAAGACCCGATGAGCAGTTCTTC.

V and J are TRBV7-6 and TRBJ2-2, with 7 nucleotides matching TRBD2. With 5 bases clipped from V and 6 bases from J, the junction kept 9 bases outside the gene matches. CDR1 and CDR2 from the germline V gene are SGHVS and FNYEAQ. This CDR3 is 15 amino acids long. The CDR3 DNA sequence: TGTGCCAGCAGCGGGCGGACTAGATTCGCCGGGGAGCTGTTTTTT. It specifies CASSGRTRFAGELFF.

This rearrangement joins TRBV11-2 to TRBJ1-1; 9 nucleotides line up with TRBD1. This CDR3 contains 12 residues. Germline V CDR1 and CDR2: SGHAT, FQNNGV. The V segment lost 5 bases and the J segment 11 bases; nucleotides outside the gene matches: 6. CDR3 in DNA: TGTGCCAGCAGCGTCTACGGACAGGGGGCTTTCTTT. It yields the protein CASSVYGQGAFF.

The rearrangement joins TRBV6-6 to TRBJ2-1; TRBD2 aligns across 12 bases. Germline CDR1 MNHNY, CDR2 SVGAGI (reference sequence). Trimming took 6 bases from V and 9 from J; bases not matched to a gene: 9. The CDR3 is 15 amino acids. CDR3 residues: CASRMTSGSWGEQFF. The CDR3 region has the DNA TGTGCCAGCAGAATGACTAGCGGGAGCTGGGGTGAGCAGTTCTTC.

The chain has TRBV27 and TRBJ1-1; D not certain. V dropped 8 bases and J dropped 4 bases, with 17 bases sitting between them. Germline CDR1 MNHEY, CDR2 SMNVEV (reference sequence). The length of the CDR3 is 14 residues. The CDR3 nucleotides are TGTGCCAGCGTCCCGGCCCTTCGACCCACTGAAGCTTTCTTT. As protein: CASVPALRPTEAFF.

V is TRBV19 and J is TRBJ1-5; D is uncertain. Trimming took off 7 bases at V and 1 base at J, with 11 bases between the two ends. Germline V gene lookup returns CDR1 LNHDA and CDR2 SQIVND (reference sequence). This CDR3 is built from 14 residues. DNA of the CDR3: TGTGCCAGTAACGTCCCGGGAAGCAATCAGCCCCAGCATTTT. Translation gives CASNVPGSNQPQHF.

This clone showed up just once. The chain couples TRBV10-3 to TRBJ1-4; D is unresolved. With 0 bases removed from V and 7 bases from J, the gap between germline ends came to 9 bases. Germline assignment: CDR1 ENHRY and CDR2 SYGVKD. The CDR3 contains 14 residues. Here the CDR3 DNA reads TGTGCCATCAGTGAGTCAACCCGGGGTGAAAAACTGTTTTTT. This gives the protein CAISESTRGEKLFF.

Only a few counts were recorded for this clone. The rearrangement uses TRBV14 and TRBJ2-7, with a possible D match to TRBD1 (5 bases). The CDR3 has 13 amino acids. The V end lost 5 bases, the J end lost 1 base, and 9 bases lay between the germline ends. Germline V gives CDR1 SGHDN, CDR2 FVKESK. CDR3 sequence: CASSYGQSYEQYF. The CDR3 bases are TGTGCCAGCAGCTATGGACAATCCTACGAGCAGTACTTC. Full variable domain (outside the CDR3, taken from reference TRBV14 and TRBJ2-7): EAGVTQFPSHSVIEKGQTVTLRCDPISGHDNLYWYRRVMGKEIKFLLHFVKESKQDESGMPNNRFLAERTGGTYSTLKVQPAELEDSGVYFCASSYGQSYEQYFGPGTRLTVT.

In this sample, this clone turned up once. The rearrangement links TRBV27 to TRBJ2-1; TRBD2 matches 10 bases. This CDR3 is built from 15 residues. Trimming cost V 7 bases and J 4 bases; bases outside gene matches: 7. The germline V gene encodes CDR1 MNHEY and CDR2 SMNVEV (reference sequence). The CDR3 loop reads CASNSGTSAYNEQFF. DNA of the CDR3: TGTGCCAGCAACTCCGGGACTAGCGCGTACAATGAGCAGTTCTTC.

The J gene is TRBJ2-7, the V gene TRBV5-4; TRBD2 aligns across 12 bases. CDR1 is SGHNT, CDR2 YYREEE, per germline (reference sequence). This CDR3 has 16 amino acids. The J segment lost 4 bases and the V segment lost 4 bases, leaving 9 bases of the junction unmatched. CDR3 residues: CASSGTGLAGRYEQYF. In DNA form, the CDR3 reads TGTGCCAGCAGCGGAACGGGACTAGCGGGCAGATACGAGCAGTACTTC.

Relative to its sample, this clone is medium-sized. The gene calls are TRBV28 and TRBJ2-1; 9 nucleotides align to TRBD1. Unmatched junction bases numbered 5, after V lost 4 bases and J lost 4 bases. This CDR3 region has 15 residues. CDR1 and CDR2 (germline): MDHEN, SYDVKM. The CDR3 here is CASSSRTGAYNEQFF. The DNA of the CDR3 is TGTGCCAGCAGTTCCAGGACAGGGGCATACAATGAGCAGTTCTTC.

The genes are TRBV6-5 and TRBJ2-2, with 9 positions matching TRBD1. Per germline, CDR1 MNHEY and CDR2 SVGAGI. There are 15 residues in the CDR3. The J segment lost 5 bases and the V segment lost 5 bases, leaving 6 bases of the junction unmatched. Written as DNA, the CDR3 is TGTGCCAGCAGTGCAACAGGGGGCTGGACCGGGGAGCTGTTTTTT. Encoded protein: CASSATGGWTGELFF.